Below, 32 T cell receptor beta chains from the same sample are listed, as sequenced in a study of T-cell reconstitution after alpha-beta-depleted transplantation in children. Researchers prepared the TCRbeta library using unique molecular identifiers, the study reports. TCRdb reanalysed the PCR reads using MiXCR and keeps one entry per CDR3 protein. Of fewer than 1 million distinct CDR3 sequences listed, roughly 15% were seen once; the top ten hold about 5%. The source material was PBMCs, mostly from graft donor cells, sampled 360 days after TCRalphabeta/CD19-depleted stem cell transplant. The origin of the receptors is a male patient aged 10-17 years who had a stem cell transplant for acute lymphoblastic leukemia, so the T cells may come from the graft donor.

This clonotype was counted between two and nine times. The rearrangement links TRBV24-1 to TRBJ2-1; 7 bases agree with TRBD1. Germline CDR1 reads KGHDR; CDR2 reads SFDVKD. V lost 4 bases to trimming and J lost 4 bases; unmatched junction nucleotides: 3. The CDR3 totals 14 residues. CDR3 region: CATSDPGQYNEQFF. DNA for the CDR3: TGTGCCACCAGTGACCCGGGACAGTACAATGAGCAGTTCTTC.

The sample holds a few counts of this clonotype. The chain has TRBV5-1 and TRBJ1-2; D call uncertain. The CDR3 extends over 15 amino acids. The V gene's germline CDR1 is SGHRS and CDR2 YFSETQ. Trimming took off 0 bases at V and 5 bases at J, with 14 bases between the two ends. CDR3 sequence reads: CASSLVGSPWYGYTF. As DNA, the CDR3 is TGCGCCAGCAGCTTGGTAGGGAGCCCTTGGTATGGCTACACCTTC.

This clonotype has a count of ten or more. The CDR3: CASSLTGGFVYGYTF. CDR3 nucleotide sequence: TGCGCCAGCAGCCTGACAGGGGGCTTCGTTTATGGCTACACCTTC. The genes are TRBV5-1 and TRBJ1-2; 10 nucleotides agree with TRBD1. Per the germline V gene, CDR1 is SGHRS and CDR2 is YFSETQ. Trimming cost V 4 bases and J 5 bases; bases outside gene matches: 8. This CDR3 is 15 amino acids long.

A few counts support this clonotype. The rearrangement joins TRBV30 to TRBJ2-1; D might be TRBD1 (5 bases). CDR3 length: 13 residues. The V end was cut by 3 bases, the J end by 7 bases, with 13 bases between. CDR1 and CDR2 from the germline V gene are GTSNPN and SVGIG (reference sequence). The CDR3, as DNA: TGTGCCTGGAGGGGGCGGCCCCTGAATGAGCAGTTCTTC. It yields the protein CAWRGRPLNEQFF.

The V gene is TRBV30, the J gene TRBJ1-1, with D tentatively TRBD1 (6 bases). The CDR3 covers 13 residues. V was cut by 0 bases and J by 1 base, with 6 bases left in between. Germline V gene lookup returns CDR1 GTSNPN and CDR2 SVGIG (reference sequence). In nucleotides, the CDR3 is TGTGCCTGGAGTGTGGGACAGAACACTGAAGCTTTCTTT. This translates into CAWSVGQNTEAFF.

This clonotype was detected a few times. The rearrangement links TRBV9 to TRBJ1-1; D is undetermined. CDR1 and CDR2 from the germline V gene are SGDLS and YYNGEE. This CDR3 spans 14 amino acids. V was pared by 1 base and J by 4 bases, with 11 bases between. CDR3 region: CASSVLPSVTEAFF. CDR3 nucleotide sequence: TGTGCCAGCAGCGTACTACCGTCGGTCACTGAAGCTTTCTTT. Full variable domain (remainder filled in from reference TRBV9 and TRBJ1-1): DSGVTQTPKHLITATGQRVTLRCSPRSGDLSVYWYQQSLDQGLQFLIQYYNGEERAKGNILERFSAQQFPDLHSELNLSSLELGDSALYFCASSVLPSVTEAFFGQGTRLTVV.

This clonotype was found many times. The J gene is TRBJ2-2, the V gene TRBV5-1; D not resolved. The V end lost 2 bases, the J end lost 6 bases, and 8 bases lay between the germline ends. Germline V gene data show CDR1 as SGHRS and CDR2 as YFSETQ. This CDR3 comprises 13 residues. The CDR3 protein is CASSFEVPGELFF. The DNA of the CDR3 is TGCGCCAGCAGCTTTGAGGTCCCCGGGGAGCTGTTTTTT.

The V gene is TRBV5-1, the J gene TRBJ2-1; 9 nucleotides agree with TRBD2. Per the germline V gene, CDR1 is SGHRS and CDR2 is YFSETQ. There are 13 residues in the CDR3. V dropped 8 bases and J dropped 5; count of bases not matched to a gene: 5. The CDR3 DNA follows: TGCGCCAGTATAGCGGGAGAGCACAATGAGCAGTTCTTC. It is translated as CASIAGEHNEQFF.

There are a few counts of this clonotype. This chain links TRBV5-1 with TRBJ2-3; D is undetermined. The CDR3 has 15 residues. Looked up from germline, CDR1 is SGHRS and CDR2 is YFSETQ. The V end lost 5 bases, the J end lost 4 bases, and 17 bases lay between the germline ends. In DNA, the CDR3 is TGCGCCAGCAGTTTGAGAGAGGCACTACCAGATACGCAGTATTTT. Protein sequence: CASSLREALPDTQYF. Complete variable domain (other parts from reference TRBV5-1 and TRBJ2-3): KAGVTQTPRYLIKTRGQQVTLSCSPISGHRSVSWYQQTPGQGLQFLFEYFSETQRNKGNFPGRFSGRQFSNSRSEMNVSTLELGDSALYLCASSLREALPDTQYFGPGTRLTVL.

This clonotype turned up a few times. The DNA of the CDR3 is TGTGCCAGCAGCTTGGAGGTAGCGTTTACCTACGAGCAGTACTTC. The encoded protein is CASSLEVAFTYEQYF. The V and J genes are TRBV5-4 and TRBJ2-7, with a weak D call TRBD2 (5 bases). CDR1 and CDR2 from the germline V gene are SGHNT and YYREEE (reference sequence). The CDR3 spans 15 residues. Trimming pared 0 bases from V and 2 bases from J, leaving 12 bases between. The full variable domain, completed using reference TRBV5-4 and TRBJ2-7, is ETGVTQSPTHLIKTRGQQVTLRCSSQSGHNTVSWYQQALGQGPQFIFQYYREEENGRGNFPPRFSGLQFPNYSSELNVNALELDDSALYLCASSLEVAFTYEQYFGPGTRLTVT.

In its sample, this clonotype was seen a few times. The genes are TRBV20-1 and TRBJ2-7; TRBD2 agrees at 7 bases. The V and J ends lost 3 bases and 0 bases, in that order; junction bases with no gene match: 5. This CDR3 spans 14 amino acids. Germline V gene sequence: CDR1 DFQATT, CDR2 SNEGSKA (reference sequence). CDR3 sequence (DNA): TGCAGTGCTAGTGGCGGCGGGAGCTCCTACGAGCAGTACTTC. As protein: CSASGGGSSYEQYF.

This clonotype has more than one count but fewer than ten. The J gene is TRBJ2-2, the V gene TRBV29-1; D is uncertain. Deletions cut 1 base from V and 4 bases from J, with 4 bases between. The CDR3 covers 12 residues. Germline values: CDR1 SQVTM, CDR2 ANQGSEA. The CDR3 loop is CSVEAPTGELFF. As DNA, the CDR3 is TGCAGCGTTGAAGCCCCCACCGGGGAGCTGTTTTTT.

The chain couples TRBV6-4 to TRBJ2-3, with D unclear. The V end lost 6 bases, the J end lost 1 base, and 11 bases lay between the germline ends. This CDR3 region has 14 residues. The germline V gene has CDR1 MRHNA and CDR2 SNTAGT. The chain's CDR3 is CASSAAVGTDTQYF. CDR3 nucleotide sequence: TGTGCCAGCAGCGCGGCAGTGGGCACAGATACGCAGTATTTT.

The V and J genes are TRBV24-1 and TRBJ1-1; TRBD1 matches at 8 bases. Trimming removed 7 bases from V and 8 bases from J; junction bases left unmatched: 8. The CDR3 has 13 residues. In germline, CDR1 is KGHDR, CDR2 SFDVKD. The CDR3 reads CATRLQGADEAFF. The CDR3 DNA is TGTGCCACCAGGTTGCAGGGGGCCGACGAAGCTTTCTTT.

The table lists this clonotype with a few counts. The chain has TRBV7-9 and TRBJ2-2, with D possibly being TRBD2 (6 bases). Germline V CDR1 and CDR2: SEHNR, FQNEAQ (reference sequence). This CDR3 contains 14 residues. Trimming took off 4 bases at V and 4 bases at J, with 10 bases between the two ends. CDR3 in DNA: TGTGCCAGCAGCTGGGGGGTGTCCACCGGGGAGCTGTTTTTT. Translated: CASSWGVSTGELFF. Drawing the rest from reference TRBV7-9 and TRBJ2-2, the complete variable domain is DTGVSQNPRHKITKRGQNVTFRCDPISEHNRLYWYRQTLGQGPEFLTYFQNEAQLEKSRLLSDRFSAERPKGSFSTLEIQRTEQGDSAMYLCASSWGVSTGELFFGEGSRLTVL.

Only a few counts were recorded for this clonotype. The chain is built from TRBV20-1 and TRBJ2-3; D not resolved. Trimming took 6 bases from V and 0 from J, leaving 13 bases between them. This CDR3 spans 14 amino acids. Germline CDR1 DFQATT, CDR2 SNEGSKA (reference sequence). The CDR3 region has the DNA TGCAGTGCCCCCCCGGGCACTAGCACAGATACGCAGTATTTT. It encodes CSAPPGTSTDTQYF.

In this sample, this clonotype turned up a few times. The CDR3 loop reads CASSMAQRGAGELFF. The CDR3 region has the DNA TGTGCCAGTAGTATGGCCCAAAGAGGGGCCGGGGAGCTGTTTTTT. This chain links TRBV19 with TRBJ2-2; either TRBD1 or TRBD2 may supply D (5 bases each). Trimming removed 3 bases at V and 6 bases at J, with 14 bases between. The CDR3 runs 15 residues. Germline-derived CDR1 and CDR2 are LNHDA and SQIVND (reference sequence).

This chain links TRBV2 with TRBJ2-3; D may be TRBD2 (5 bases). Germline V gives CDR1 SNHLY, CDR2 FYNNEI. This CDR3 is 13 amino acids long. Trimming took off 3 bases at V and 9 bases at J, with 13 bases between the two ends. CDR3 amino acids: CASSDFPTGTQYF. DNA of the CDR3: TGTGCCAGCAGTGACTTTCCTACGGGGACGCAGTATTTT.

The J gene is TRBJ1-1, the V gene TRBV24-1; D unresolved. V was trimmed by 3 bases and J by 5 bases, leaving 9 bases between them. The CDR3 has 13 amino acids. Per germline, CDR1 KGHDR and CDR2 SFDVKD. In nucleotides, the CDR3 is TGTGCCACCAGTGATCTAGGGTATACTGAAGCTTTCTTT. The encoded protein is CATSDLGYTEAFF.

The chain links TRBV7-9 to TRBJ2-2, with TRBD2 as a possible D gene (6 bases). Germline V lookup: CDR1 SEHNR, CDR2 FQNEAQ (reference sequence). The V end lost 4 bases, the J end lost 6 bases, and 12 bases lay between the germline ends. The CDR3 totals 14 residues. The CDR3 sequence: CASSSTSEAGELFF. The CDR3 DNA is TGTGCCAGCAGCTCGACTAGTGAGGCCGGGGAGCTGTTTTTT.

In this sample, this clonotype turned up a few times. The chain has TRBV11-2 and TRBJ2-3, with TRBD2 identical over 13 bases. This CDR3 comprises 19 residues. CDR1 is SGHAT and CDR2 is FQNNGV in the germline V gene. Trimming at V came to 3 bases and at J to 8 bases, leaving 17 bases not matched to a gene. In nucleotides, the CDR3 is TGTGCCAGCAGCTTCCGTCATCGGAGGACTAGCGGGAGTTCGTCTACGCAGTATTTT. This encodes CASSFRHRRTSGSSSTQYF. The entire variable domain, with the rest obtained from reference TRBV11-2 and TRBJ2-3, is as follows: EAGVAQSPRYKIIEKRQSVAFWCNPISGHATLYWYQQILGQGPKLLIQFQNNGVVDDSQLPKDRFSAERLKGVDSTLKIQPAKLEDSAVYLCASSFRHRRTSGSSSTQYFGPGTRLTVL.

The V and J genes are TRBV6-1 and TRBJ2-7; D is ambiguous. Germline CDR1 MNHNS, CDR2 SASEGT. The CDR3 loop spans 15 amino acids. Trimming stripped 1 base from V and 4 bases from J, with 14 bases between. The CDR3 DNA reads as TGTGCCAGCAGTGAAGGACCCAGCCCCCCTTACGAGCAGTACTTC. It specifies CASSEGPSPPYEQYF.

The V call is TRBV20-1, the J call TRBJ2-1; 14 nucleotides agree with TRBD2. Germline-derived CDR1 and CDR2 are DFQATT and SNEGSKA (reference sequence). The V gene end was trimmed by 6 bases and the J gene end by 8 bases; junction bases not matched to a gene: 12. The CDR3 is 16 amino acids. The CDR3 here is CSARAPGTSGRDEQFF. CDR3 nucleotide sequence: TGCAGTGCCAGGGCGCCGGGGACTAGCGGGAGAGATGAGCAGTTCTTC.

This chain's CDR3 is CASSVGPGRKGLKGNEQFF. In nucleotides, the CDR3 is TGTGCCAGCAGCGTAGGGCCCGGGAGAAAGGGTTTGAAAGGCAATGAGCAGTTCTTC. This chain links TRBV9 with TRBJ2-1; possible D gene TRBD2, 6 bases. The CDR3 totals 19 residues. V dropped 0 bases and J dropped 6 bases, with 25 bases sitting between them. The germline V gene has CDR1 SGDLS and CDR2 YYNGEE.

CDR3 protein: CAWSVGGLMTSTDTQYF. Here the CDR3 DNA reads TGTGCCTGGAGTGTTGGAGGATTAATGACTAGCACAGATACGCAGTATTTT. The rearrangement joins TRBV30 to TRBJ2-3; a weak D match, TRBD2 (5 bases). V lost 0 bases, J lost 0 bases, and 16 bases lay in between. From germline, CDR1 is GTSNPN and CDR2 SVGIG (reference sequence). The CDR3 sequence is 17 residues long.

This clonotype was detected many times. The CDR3 DNA reads TGTGCCAGCAGTTTAGGGAGGACAGGTAACACTGAAGCTTTCTTT. Amino acid sequence: CASSLGRTGNTEAFF. The chain combines TRBV12-3 or TRBV12-4 with TRBJ1-1, with TRBD1 matching over 7 bases. V trimming: 1 base; J trimming: 2 bases; junction bases outside the gene matches: 4. The CDR3 has 15 residues.

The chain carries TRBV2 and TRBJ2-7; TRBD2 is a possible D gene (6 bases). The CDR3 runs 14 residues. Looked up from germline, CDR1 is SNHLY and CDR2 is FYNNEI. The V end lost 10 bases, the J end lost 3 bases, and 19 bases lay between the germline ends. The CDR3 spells CAITIWRGGYEQYF. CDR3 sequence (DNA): TGTGCCATCACAATCTGGCGGGGCGGCTACGAGCAGTACTTC.

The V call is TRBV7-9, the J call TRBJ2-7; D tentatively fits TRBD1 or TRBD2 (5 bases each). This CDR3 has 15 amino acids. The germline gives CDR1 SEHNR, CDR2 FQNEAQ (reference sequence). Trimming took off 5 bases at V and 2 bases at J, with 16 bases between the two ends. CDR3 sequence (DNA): TGTGCCAGCAGCGGAGATACCGGGACCACCTACGAGCAGTACTTC. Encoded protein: CASSGDTGTTYEQYF.

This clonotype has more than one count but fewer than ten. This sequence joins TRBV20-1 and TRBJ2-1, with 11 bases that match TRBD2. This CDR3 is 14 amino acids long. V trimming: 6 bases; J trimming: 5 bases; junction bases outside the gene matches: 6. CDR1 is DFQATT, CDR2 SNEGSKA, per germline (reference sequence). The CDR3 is CSARTSGSNNEQFF. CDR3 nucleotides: TGCAGTGCGAGAACTAGCGGGAGCAACAATGAGCAGTTCTTC.

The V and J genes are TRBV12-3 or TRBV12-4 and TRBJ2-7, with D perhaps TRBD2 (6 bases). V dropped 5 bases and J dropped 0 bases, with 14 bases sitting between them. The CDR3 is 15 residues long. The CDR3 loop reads CASSQPGTPSYEQYF. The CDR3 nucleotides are TGTGCCAGCAGTCAACCCGGGACTCCCTCCTACGAGCAGTACTTC.

The CDR3 region has the DNA TGTGCCAGCAGCAATCGAACAGGGGTAGAGACCCAGTACTTC. Protein: CASSNRTGVETQYF. The gene calls are TRBV21-1 and TRBJ2-5; the table calls TRBD1, which could not be checked here. TRBV21-1 constitutes a pseudogene. The CDR3 has 14 amino acids.

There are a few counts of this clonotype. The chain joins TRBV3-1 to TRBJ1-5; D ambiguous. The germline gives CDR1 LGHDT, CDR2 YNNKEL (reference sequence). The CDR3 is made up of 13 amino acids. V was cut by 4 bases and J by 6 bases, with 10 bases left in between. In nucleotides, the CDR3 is TGTGCCAGCAGCCCCTTCGTCGGTCAGCCCCAGCATTTT. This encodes CASSPFVGQPQHF. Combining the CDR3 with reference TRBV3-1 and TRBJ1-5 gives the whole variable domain DTAVSQTPKYLVTQMGNDKSIKCEQNLGHDTMYWYKQDSKKFLKIMFSYNNKELIINETVPNRFSPKSPDKAHLNLHINSLELGDSAVYFCASSPFVGQPQHFGDGTRLSIL.